Listed here is a single T cell receptor beta chain. The sample belongs to a study of blood T cell repertoires in COVID-19. Overall study context: Some COVID-19 samples were acute and others convalescent; all came from the United States, Italy and Spain. T cells, B-cell-depleted T cells, or PBMCs provided the cDNA or gDNA that served as material.

Original processing notes: Scientists estimated how many nucleated cells there were by amplifying reference gene primers. The repertoire was sequenced with immunoSEQ multiplex PCR; TCRdb's copy has only in-frame clones and lacks some. Clonal size and the V and J genes are those of that table, whereas D and trimming came from the DNA. Among over 70,000 clones listed, about 90% were seen once. The source of this sequence is a man aged 80 or over with acute or convalescent COVID-19. The sample comprised peripheral blood.

The CDR3 protein is CASSQKWGVATDDEQFF. In DNA form, the CDR3 reads TGTGCCAGCAGCCAAAAATGGGGTGTAGCGACTGATGATGAGCAGTTCTTC. This chain joins TRBV3-1 (or the pseudogene TRBV3-2) and TRBJ2-1, with a tentative D call TRBD2 (5 bases). Looked up from germline, CDR1 is LGHDT and CDR2 is YNNKEL (reference sequence). This CDR3 has 17 amino acids. Trimming removed 2 bases from V and 8 bases from J, with 22 bases in between.